The clone carrying this TCR beta chain was seen a few times. Its matching antigen is unknown. Diagnosis rested on symptoms, serum thyroxine and TRAb, thyroid ultrasound, and orbital computed tomography. Trimming removed 1 base from V and 1 base from J, with 8 bases in between. This CDR3 has 15 residues. The germline V gene encodes CDR1 SEHNR and CDR2 FQNEAQ (reference sequence). These data come from a study of T cells in Graves' hyperthyroidism and ophthalmopathy. Broader study findings: Most thyroid-expanded clonotypes above 0.001 were also found in blood.

Researchers took RNA transcripts and amplified the TCR beta CDR3 regions from them. First-round RT-PCR with HTBI primers amplified the TCR CDR3 region. From the multiplex PCR reads, TCRdb called clonotypes with MiXCR, one entry per CDR3 protein. This sample has roughly 300,000 distinct CDR3 sequences, with about 18% found just once. The origin of this receptor is a woman in her 50s with Graves' hyperthyroidism. V and J are TRBV7-9 and TRBJ1-5; no clear D. Sequences were obtained from blood. This CDR3 is CASSLGGWSNQPQHF. Written as DNA, the CDR3 is TGTGCCAGCAGCTTAGGAGGGTGGAGCAATCAGCCCCAGCATTTT.